These 11 T cell receptor beta chains share one sample of origin, sequenced in a study of early T cells in non-severe SARS-CoV-2 infection. From the 5' RACE reads, TCRdb called clonotypes with MiXCR, one entry per CDR3 protein. Here the sample spans 65,000 to 95,000 distinct CDR3 sequences, 11% to 15% being singletons. Sequencing input: whole blood. These receptors originate from an adult who was a healthcare worker with PCR-confirmed SARS-CoV-2 infection or an uninfected control (not recorded which).

V and J are TRBV20-1 and TRBJ2-1, with D possibly matching TRBD2 (5 bases). The germline V and J ends were trimmed by 3 bases and 5 bases, with 14 bases remaining between them. Looked up from germline, CDR1 is DFQATT and CDR2 is SNEGSKA (reference sequence). This CDR3 region has 14 residues. The chain's CDR3 is CSARDLIWDNEQFF. The CDR3 coding sequence is TGCAGTGCTAGGGACTTAATATGGGACAATGAGCAGTTCTTC.

The chain recombines TRBV9 with TRBJ2-7; 7 positions agree with TRBD2. Germline assignment: CDR1 SGDLS and CDR2 YYNGEE. The CDR3 has 14 residues. V lost 2 bases to trimming and J lost 5 bases; unmatched junction nucleotides: 7. In DNA form, the CDR3 reads TGTGCCAGCAGCGTGGGAGGGGAATATAACGAGCAGTACTTC. Its protein product is CASSVGGEYNEQYF. The entire variable domain, with the rest obtained from reference TRBV9 and TRBJ2-7, is as follows: DSGVTQTPKHLITATGQRVTLRCSPRSGDLSVYWYQQSLDQGLQFLIQYYNGEERAKGNILERFSAQQFPDLHSELNLSSLELGDSALYFCASSVGGEYNEQYFGPGTRLTVT.

V gene TRBV6-2 or TRBV6-3 combines with J gene TRBJ2-2, with D tentatively TRBD1 (7 bases). The CDR3 contains 15 residues. The germline V gene has CDR1 MNHEY and CDR2 SVGEGT. V lost 6 bases to trimming and J lost 3 bases, with 14 bases between them. The CDR3 DNA reads TGTGCCAGCAGCGCTGACAGGGAGGACACCGGGGAGCTGTTTTTT. It translates to CASSADREDTGELFF.

The rearrangement uses TRBV24-1 and TRBJ2-3; the D gene is possibly TRBD1 (6 bases). Germline V lookup: CDR1 KGHDR, CDR2 SFDVKD. CDR3 length equals 16 residues. V lost 5 bases, J lost 4 bases, and 18 bases lay in between. The CDR3 spells CATSGDIPGPADTQYF. Here the CDR3 DNA reads TGTGCCACCAGTGGGGACATCCCGGGGCCCGCAGATACGCAGTATTTT.

This clonotype appeared a few times. The chain is built from TRBV4-3 and TRBJ2-6, with TRBD1 as a possible D gene (6 bases). CDR1 is LGHNA, CDR2 YSLEER, per germline. Trimming left V 2 bases short and J 4 bases short, with 12 bases between. The CDR3 contains 16 residues. CDR3: CASSQPTGSGANVLTF. CDR3 sequence (DNA): TGCGCCAGCAGCCAACCCACAGGGTCCGGGGCCAACGTCCTGACTTTC.

The V gene is TRBV10-3, the J gene TRBJ2-7; tentatively, D is TRBD1 (5 bases). The CDR3 is 14 amino acids. V lost 10 bases to trimming and J lost 4 bases, with 20 bases between them. In germline, CDR1 is ENHRY, CDR2 SYGVKD. Here the CDR3 DNA reads TGTGCCAGCAGAAAGGAAGGACAAACATACGAGCAGTACTTC. This codes for CASRKEGQTYEQYF.

In its sample, this clonotype was seen a few times. The chain has TRBV24-1 and TRBJ2-3; 11 positions match TRBD1. The CDR3 is 17 amino acids. With 4 bases clipped from V and 3 bases from J, the junction kept 8 bases outside the gene matches. Germline V gene sequence: CDR1 KGHDR, CDR2 SFDVKD. CDR3 residues: CATSDPRTGGLTDTQYF. The DNA for the CDR3 is TGTGCCACCAGTGACCCCCGGACAGGGGGCTTGACAGATACGCAGTATTTT.

Only a few counts were recorded for this clonotype. This chain joins TRBV12-3 or TRBV12-4 and TRBJ1-5, with D perhaps matching TRBD1 (5 bases). This CDR3 region has 14 residues. The V gene lost 5 bases and the J gene lost 7 bases, with 15 bases spanning the gap. The CDR3 sequence is CASSTHLEGQPQHF. DNA of the CDR3: TGTGCCAGCAGTACGCACCTCGAGGGGCAGCCCCAGCATTTT.

This clonotype was seen more than once but under ten times. The chain joins TRBV5-1 to TRBJ2-3; 7 bases match TRBD1. The CDR3 spans 16 residues. In germline, CDR1 is SGHRS, CDR2 YFSETQ. After removal of 5 bases from V and 6 bases from J, the junction contained 15 bases not matched to a gene. The CDR3 loop is CASRYYFDRARDTQYF. CDR3 nucleotide sequence: TGCGCCAGCAGATATTATTTTGACAGGGCAAGGGATACGCAGTATTTT. Full variable domain (rest looked up from reference TRBV5-1 and TRBJ2-3): KAGVTQTPRYLIKTRGQQVTLSCSPISGHRSVSWYQQTPGQGLQFLFEYFSETQRNKGNFPGRFSGRQFSNSRSEMNVSTLELGDSALYLCASRYYFDRARDTQYFGPGTRLTVL.

V gene TRBV7-9 combines with J gene TRBJ2-1; unclear D gene. The CDR3 totals 13 residues. The V end lost 5 bases, the J end lost 6 bases, and 11 bases lay between the germline ends. CDR1 and CDR2 (germline): SEHNR, FQNEAQ (reference sequence). The CDR3, as DNA: TGTGCCAGCAGCCCGCCGACTGGCAATGAGCAGTTCTTC. This codes for CASSPPTGNEQFF.

This clonotype has more than one count but fewer than ten. This chain connects TRBV3-1 to TRBJ1-1; the D gene is possibly TRBD1 (6 bases). This CDR3 is built from 15 residues. Germline CDR1 reads LGHDT; CDR2 reads YNNKEL (reference sequence). Trimming pared 4 bases from V and 5 bases from J, leaving 17 bases between. CDR3: CASSPRVQGRTEAFF. CDR3 coding DNA: TGTGCCAGCAGCCCTCGCGTACAGGGCAGAACTGAAGCTTTCTTT.